This record covers a single T cell receptor beta chain. No cognate antigen has been identified for it. Per-base quality was not reported, and no clone a single base away is much larger than it. V ends up 1 base short and J 1 base short, with an unmatched junction base count of 1. The germline V gene (reference sequence) gives CDR1 as SGHKS and CDR2 as YYEKEE. There are 14 amino acids in the CDR3, from cysteine to phenylalanine inclusive. Of the read, only the CDR3 DNA is kept; its 42 bases are in frame from base 1. The data are from a study of patients and donors after allogeneic stem cell transplantation (dated by TCRdb to about 2020). The library relied on RT-PCR. The sequencer listed for this sample is NextSeq 550. TCRdb reprocessed the public reads (quality trimming at Q25 with fastp, clone calling with MiXCR) and kept in-frame beta chains. Rows are unified per CDR3 protein, each entry keeping the most common DNA and genes. In this sample the table shows approximately 410,000 distinct CDR3 sequences, more than 15% of which occur a single time. Of the sample, less than 8.5% falls within the top ten clones.

Sequenced sample: blood, either unsorted or a sorted T cell fraction (not recorded which). The sequence was obtained from a human donor who was either an allogeneic HSCT recipient or a stem cell or donor lymphocyte infusion donor (not recorded which). It is not recorded whose cells these are; they may come from a transplant donor. This sequence uses TRBV5-5 and TRBJ1-1, with TRBD1 matching 7 junction bases. The DNA sequence is TGTGCCAGCAGCTTGAGGGGGCCGAACACTGAAGCTTTCTTT. Its protein reads: CASSLRGPNTEAFF.